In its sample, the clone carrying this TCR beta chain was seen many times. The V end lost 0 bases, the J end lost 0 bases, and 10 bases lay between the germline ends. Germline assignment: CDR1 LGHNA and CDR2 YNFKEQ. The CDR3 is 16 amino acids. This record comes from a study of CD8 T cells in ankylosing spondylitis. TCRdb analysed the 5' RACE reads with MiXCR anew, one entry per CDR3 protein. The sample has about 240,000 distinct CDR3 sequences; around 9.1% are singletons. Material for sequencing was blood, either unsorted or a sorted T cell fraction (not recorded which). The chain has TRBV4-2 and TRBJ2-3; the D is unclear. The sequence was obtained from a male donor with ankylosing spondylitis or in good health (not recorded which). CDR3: CASSQDPLASTDTQYF. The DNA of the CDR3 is TGTGCCAGCAGCCAAGACCCCCTGGCTAGCACAGATACGCAGTATTTT.